The 18 T cell receptor beta chains below were found in one sample sequenced in a study of CD8+CD57+ T cells in acquired aplastic anemia. Those patients picked for sequencing had displayed CD8+CD57+ cell expansion on flow cytometry. Genomic DNA was employed as the template in profiling TCR beta VDJ and CDR3. Each CDR3 protein gets one entry after TCRdb re-called the reads with MiXCR. Here the sample spans approximately 180,000 distinct CDR3 sequences, roughly 50% being singletons. The sequencing sample was made of sorted CD4+, CD8+, or CD8+CD57+ T cells (not recorded which) from PBMCs. The receptors originated from a human donor with aplastic anemia.

This clonotype has a count of ten or more. The chain links TRBV15 to TRBJ2-7; no clear D gene. The CDR3 sequence is 14 residues long. Germline V gene data show CDR1 as LNHNV and CDR2 as YYDKDF (reference sequence). The germline V and J ends were trimmed by 0 bases and 2 bases, with 8 bases remaining between them. CDR3 loop: CATSREQGPYEQYF. The CDR3 DNA reads TGTGCCACCAGCAGAGAACAAGGACCCTACGAGCAGTACTTC.

The chain joins TRBV2 to TRBJ2-2, with 9 bases fitting TRBD2. V dropped 7 bases and J dropped 5; count of bases not matched to a gene: 8. The CDR3 loop spans 15 amino acids. CDR1 is SNHLY and CDR2 is FYNNEI in the germline V gene. CDR3 sequence: CASMILLAGTGELFF. As DNA, the CDR3 is TGTGCCAGCATGATTTTACTAGCGGGTACCGGGGAGCTGTTTTTT.

In its sample, this clonotype was seen a few times. The chain uses TRBV7-2 and TRBJ1-1, with 8 bases lining up with TRBD1. The germline V gene has CDR1 SGHTA and CDR2 FQGNSA. Trimming cost V 1 base and J 1 base; bases outside gene matches: 5. The CDR3 loop spans 16 amino acids. Here the CDR3 DNA reads TGTGCCAGCAGCTTAGTTACAGGGGGACCGAACACTGAAGCTTTCTTT. It yields the protein CASSLVTGGPNTEAFF.

V is TRBV2 and J is TRBJ2-7; D is possibly TRBD1 (5 bases). The CDR3 has 13 residues. V was clipped by 8 bases and J by 1 base, with 12 bases between them. Germline CDR1 and CDR2: SNHLY and FYNNEI. The CDR3: CASVPDTSYEQYF. In nucleotides, the CDR3 is TGTGCCAGCGTACCGGACACATCCTACGAGCAGTACTTC.

The V gene is TRBV7-9, the J gene TRBJ1-5, with D possibly being TRBD1 (5 bases). There are 14 residues in the CDR3. Looked up from germline, CDR1 is SEHNR and CDR2 is FQNEAQ (reference sequence). V lost 5 bases and J lost 3, with 11 bases in between. The CDR3 DNA sequence: TGTGCCAGCAGCCAAGCAGGGTTCAATCAGCCCCAGCATTTT. Amino acid sequence: CASSQAGFNQPQHF.

On this clonotype itself: A read error may account for a junction end that differs from germline. V is TRBV2 and J is TRBJ2-7; possibly TRBD1 for D (6 bases). Germline CDR1 reads SNHLY; CDR2 reads FYNNEI. The CDR3 totals 14 residues. CDR3 residues: CASSAGTLTYERCF. The DNA of the CDR3 is TGTGCCAGCAGTGCAGGGACACTGACCTACGAGCGGTGCTTC.

V usage is TRBV27 and J usage is TRBJ1-6; D is perhaps TRBD1 (5 bases). The germline V gene has CDR1 MNHEY and CDR2 SMNVEV (reference sequence). The germline V and J ends were trimmed by 4 bases and 9 bases, with 13 bases remaining between them. The CDR3 consists of 14 residues. CDR3: CASSYTRGGSPLHF. CDR3 coding DNA: TGTGCCAGCAGTTACACGAGGGGTGGTTCACCCCTCCACTTT.

Note on this clonotype: Being one base from a much bigger clone, this may be a read error. V and J are TRBV7-2 and TRBJ2-1, with D possibly matching TRBD2 (5 bases). The CDR3 is 13 amino acids. The germline V gene has CDR1 SGHTA and CDR2 FQGNSA. DNA of the CDR3: TGTGCCGGCAGCCTCGGGGTTTCAGGAGAGCAGTTCTTC. This gives the protein CAGSLGVSGEQFF.

The sample holds one count of this clonotype. The chain employs TRBV12-3 or TRBV12-4 and TRBJ1-1, with D unresolved. The CDR3 runs 14 residues. V lost 3 bases and J lost 4, with 12 bases in between. CDR3 nucleotide sequence: TGTGCCAGCAGTTTGGGAGTTCAGGTCACTGAAGCTTTCTTT. Protein sequence: CASSLGVQVTEAFF.

This clonotype was seen many times. A read error may account for a junction end that differs from germline. This chain's CDR3 is CASSGPGPGFF. CDR3 in DNA: TGTGCCAGCAGTGGGCCAGGTCCGGGTTTTTTT. V and J are TRBV12-3 or TRBV12-4 and TRBJ2-3; D is unresolved. This CDR3 contains 11 residues.

The V call is TRBV19, the J call TRBJ2-6, with D perhaps TRBD1 or TRBD2 (7 bases each). CDR1 is LNHDA and CDR2 is SQIVND in the germline V gene (reference sequence). The V end was cut by 9 bases, the J end by 1 base, with 13 bases between. This CDR3 region has 15 residues. The CDR3 sequence is CASRGGGSGANVLTF. CDR3 sequence (DNA): TGTGCCAGCAGGGGGGGGGGTTCTGGGGCCAACGTCCTGACTTTC.

To note about this clonotype: A read error may explain this, as a much larger clone is one base away. The chain carries TRBV20-1 and TRBJ1-1; TRBD1 agrees at 9 bases. This CDR3 is built from 15 residues. With 0 bases clipped from V and 7 bases from J, the junction kept 9 bases outside the gene matches. Germline V CDR1 and CDR2: DFQATT, SNEGSKA (reference sequence). DNA of the CDR3: TGCAGTGCTAGAGATCCGAAGAGGACAGGGGATGAAGCTTTCTTT. It specifies CSARDPKRTGDEAFF.

This clonotype occurred many times. V usage is TRBV4-3 and J usage is TRBJ1-6; the D gene is possibly TRBD1 (5 bases). The CDR3 has 15 residues. V shed 0 bases and J shed 7 bases, with 10 bases lying between them. The germline gives CDR1 LGHNA, CDR2 YSLEER. The CDR3 DNA reads as TGCGCCAGCAGCCAAGAGACGGCAGGGAATTCACCCCTCCACTTT. It yields the protein CASSQETAGNSPLHF.

This clonotype occurred many times. This rearrangement joins TRBV7-2 to TRBJ2-7; 10 bases match TRBD2. The CDR3 extends over 14 amino acids. The germline V gene encodes CDR1 SGHTA and CDR2 FQGNSA. J was trimmed by 9 bases and V by 5 bases; bases with no gene match: 10. The CDR3 DNA reads TGTGCCAGCAGCGGAACCGTAGCGGGGGGAGGGCAGTACTTC. Encoded protein: CASSGTVAGGGQYF.

V usage is TRBV4-3 and J usage is TRBJ1-2, with D possibly TRBD1 on 5 matching bases. CDR1 is LGHNA and CDR2 is YSLEER in the germline V gene. The germline V and J ends were trimmed by 1 base and 4 bases, with 10 bases remaining between them. CDR3 length: 14 residues. CDR3 sequence (DNA): TGCGCCAGCAGCCAAGGTGGGGCCGGCTATGGCTACACCTTC. Protein product: CASSQGGAGYGYTF.

The table lists this clonotype with many counts. The chain carries TRBV20-1 and TRBJ2-3; the match to TRBD2 covers 13 bases. Germline V lookup: CDR1 DFQATT, CDR2 SNEGSKA (reference sequence). The CDR3 is 14 residues long. V dropped 0 bases and J dropped 13; count of bases not matched to a gene: 7. The CDR3 bases are TGCAGTGCTAGAGATACCCGGACTAGCGGGAGCGAGTATTTT. This encodes CSARDTRTSGSEYF.

The chain combines TRBV7-9 with TRBJ1-3, with TRBD1 as a possible D gene (6 bases). CDR1 SEHNR and CDR2 FQNEAQ come from the germline V gene (reference sequence). The CDR3 runs to 15 residues. V dropped 5 bases and J dropped 0 bases, with 11 bases sitting between them. CDR3: CASSHRENSGNTIYF. The CDR3 DNA is TGTGCCAGCAGCCACAGGGAAAACTCTGGAAACACCATATATTTT.

This chain links TRBV28 with TRBJ2-7; 9 positions match TRBD2. Germline assignment: CDR1 MDHEN and CDR2 SYDVKM. The CDR3 is made up of 14 amino acids. V lost 5 bases, J lost 6 bases, and 8 bases stayed unmatched. The CDR3 region has the DNA TGTGCCAGCAGTGCGGCGGGAGGGCCTCGCGAGCAGTACTTC. Protein product: CASSAAGGPREQYF.